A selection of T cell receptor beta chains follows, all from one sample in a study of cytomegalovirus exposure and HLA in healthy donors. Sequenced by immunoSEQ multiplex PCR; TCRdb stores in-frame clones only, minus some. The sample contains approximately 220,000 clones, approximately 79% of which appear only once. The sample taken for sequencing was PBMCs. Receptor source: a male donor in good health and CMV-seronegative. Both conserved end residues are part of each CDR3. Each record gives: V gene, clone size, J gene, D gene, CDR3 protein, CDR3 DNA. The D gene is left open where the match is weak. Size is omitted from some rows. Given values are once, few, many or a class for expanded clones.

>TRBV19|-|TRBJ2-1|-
CASSPRTAYNEQFF
TGTGCCAGTAGTCCCCGGACAGCCTACAATGAGCAGTTCTTC
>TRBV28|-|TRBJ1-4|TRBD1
CASTRQGLANEKLFF
TGTGCCAGCACTAGACAGGGCTTAGCTAATGAAAAACTGTTTTTT
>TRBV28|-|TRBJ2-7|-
CASSFLAGTYEQYF
TGTGCCAGCAGTTTTCTCGCAGGAACCTACGAGCAGTACTTC
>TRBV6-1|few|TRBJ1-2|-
CASSESRARYYGYTF
TGTGCCAGCAGTGAATCCAGGGCCCGTTACTATGGCTACACCTTC
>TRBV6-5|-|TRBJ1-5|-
CASSDRLNQPQHF
TGTGCCAGCAGCGACAGGCTTAATCAGCCCCAGCATTTT
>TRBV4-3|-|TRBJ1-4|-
CASSQGSQGRGEKLFF
TGCGCCAGCAGCCAGGGCAGTCAGGGGCGCGGTGAAAAACTGTTTTTT
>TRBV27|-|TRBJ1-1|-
CASSLSTGGQTEAFF
TGTGCCAGCAGTTTATCGACGGGGGGGCAAACTGAAGCTTTCTTT
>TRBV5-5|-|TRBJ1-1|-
CASSLESPNTEAFF
TGTGCCAGCAGCTTAGAGTCGCCGAACACTGAAGCTTTCTTT
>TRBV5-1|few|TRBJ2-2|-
CASSRGLNTGELFF
TGCGCCAGCAGCAGGGGGTTAAACACCGGGGAGCTGTTTTTT
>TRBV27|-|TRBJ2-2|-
CASSPPLSGRRELFF
TGTGCCAGCAGTCCCCCTTTGTCGGGTCGGAGGGAGCTGTTTTTT
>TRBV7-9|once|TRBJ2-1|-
CAGSLEERRYSYNEQFF
TGTGCCGGCAGCTTGGAGGAAAGGCGTTACTCCTACAATGAGCAGTTCTTC
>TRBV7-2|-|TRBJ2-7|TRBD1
CASSRGRTGVGHEQYF
TGTGCCAGCAGCCGTGGGCGGACAGGGGTTGGCCACGAGCAGTACTTC
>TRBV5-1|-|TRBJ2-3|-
CASSFGGLSTDTQYF
TGCGCCAGCAGCTTTGGGGGGTTGAGCACAGATACGCAGTATTTT